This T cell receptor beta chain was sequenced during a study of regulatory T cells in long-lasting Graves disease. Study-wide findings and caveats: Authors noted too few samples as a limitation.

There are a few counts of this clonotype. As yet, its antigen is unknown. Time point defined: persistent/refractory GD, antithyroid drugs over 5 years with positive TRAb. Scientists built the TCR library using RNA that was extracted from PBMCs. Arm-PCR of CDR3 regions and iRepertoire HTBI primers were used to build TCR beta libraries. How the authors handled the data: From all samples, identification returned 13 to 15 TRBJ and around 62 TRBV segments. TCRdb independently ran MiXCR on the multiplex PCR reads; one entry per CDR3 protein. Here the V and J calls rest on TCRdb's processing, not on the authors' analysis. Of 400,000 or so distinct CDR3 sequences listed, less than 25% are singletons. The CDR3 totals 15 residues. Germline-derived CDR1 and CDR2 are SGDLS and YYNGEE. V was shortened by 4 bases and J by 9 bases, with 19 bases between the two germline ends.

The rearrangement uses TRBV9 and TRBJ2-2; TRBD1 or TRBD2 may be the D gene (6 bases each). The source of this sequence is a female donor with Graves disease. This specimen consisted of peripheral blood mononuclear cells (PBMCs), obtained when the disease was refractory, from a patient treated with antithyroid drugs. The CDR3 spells CASSPGVAAEWELFF. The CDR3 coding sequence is TGTGCCAGCAGCCCAGGGGTAGCGGCGGAGTGGGAGCTGTTTTTT.